Below are 28 T cell receptor beta chains sequenced from a single sample in a study of early T cells in non-severe SARS-CoV-2 infection. One entry per CDR3 protein, called by TCRdb with MiXCR from the 5' RACE reads. This sample carries around 81,000 distinct CDR3 sequences, around 15% of them seen once, and the ten largest clones take 9.5% to 12%. The sequenced sample consisted of whole blood. These receptors originate from an adult who was a healthcare worker with PCR-confirmed SARS-CoV-2 infection or an uninfected control (not recorded which).

There are many counts of this clonotype. This chain joins TRBV5-1 and TRBJ1-1; perhaps TRBD1 as D (5 bases). CDR1 is SGHRS and CDR2 is YFSETQ in the germline V gene. The CDR3 length is 14 residues. The germline V and J ends were trimmed by 0 bases and 10 bases, with 16 bases remaining between them. The CDR3 here is CASSLEPAGMTAFF. In nucleotides, the CDR3 is TGCGCCAGCAGCTTGGAACCGGCAGGGATGACAGCTTTCTTT.

V gene TRBV7-2 combines with J gene TRBJ2-7; D might be TRBD1 or TRBD2, each matching 5 bases. The CDR3 loop spans 14 amino acids. CDR1 SGHTA and CDR2 FQGNSA come from the germline V gene. Trimming cost V 0 bases and J 2 bases, with 8 bases left between them. The chain's CDR3 is CASSLARDAYEQYF. DNA of the CDR3: TGTGCCAGCAGCTTAGCCAGGGACGCCTACGAGCAGTACTTC.

This clonotype has only one observation. The V and J genes are TRBV10-3 and TRBJ2-5; D possibly corresponds to TRBD2 (6 bases). Germline CDR1 ENHRY, CDR2 SYGVKD. The CDR3 length is 11 residues. V was trimmed by 10 bases and J by 4 bases, leaving 10 bases between them. The CDR3: CATLGGETQYF. In DNA, the CDR3 is TGTGCCACCCTCGGGGGAGAGACCCAGTACTTC.

This clonotype came up a few times. This rearrangement joins TRBV6-1 to TRBJ2-7; D unclear. The germline V and J ends were trimmed by 8 bases and 6 bases, with 14 bases remaining between them. Germline CDR1 MNHNS, CDR2 SASEGT. The CDR3 covers 12 residues. The CDR3 DNA reads TGTGCCAGCCTTCGGACGACCCGCGAGCAGTACTTC. Its translation: CASLRTTREQYF.

The gene calls are TRBV12-5 and TRBJ1-1; unclear D gene. CDR3 length: 14 residues. Germline CDR1 LGHNT, CDR2 FRNRAP. V shed 2 bases and J shed 1 base, with 8 bases lying between them. This chain's CDR3 is CASGLPQRNTEAFF. As DNA, the CDR3 is TGTGCTAGTGGTTTGCCACAACGGAACACTGAAGCTTTCTTT.

This chain joins TRBV7-9 and TRBJ1-1, with TRBD1 identical over 9 bases. The CDR3 sequence is 15 residues long. CDR1 SEHNR and CDR2 FQNEAQ come from the germline V gene (reference sequence). The V gene end was trimmed by 5 bases and the J gene end by 4 bases; junction bases not matched to a gene: 8. The CDR3 DNA sequence: TGTGCCAGCAGCCCCCGACAGGGGGAGGCCACTGAAGCTTTCTTT. Amino acid sequence: CASSPRQGEATEAFF.

The chain combines TRBV6-5 with TRBJ2-5; 7 nucleotides line up with TRBD2. CDR1 MNHEY and CDR2 SVGAGI come from the germline V gene. The J segment lost 2 bases and the V segment lost 5 bases, leaving 5 bases of the junction unmatched. The CDR3 covers 14 residues. CDR3 DNA sequence: TGTGCCAGCAGTACCGGGAGGCAGCAAGAGACCCAGTACTTC. Encoded protein: CASSTGRQQETQYF.

This clonotype has a count of ten or more. This chain joins TRBV28 and TRBJ1-1; D is ambiguous. Germline CDR1 is MDHEN and CDR2 is SYDVKM. Trimming took off 1 base at V and 8 bases at J, with 14 bases between the two ends. CDR3 length: 14 amino acids. The CDR3 is CASSLYQVDSEAFF. The CDR3, as DNA: TGTGCCAGCAGTTTATACCAGGTAGACTCGGAAGCTTTCTTT.

This sequence joins TRBV19 and TRBJ2-3; the D gene is possibly TRBD1 (6 bases). The CDR3 is 14 residues long. Per germline, CDR1 LNHDA and CDR2 SQIVND (reference sequence). V gave up 4 bases and J gave up 4 bases, with 12 bases separating them. The CDR3 DNA follows: TGTGCCAGTAGTACAACAGGGACCGCAGATACGCAGTATTTT. Protein: CASSTTGTADTQYF.

The V gene is TRBV10-3, the J gene TRBJ1-5; D gene ambiguous. This CDR3 has 13 residues. Trimming shortened V by 6 bases and J by 3 bases, and 9 bases separated the two germline ends. CDR1 ENHRY and CDR2 SYGVKD come from the germline V gene. The chain's CDR3 is CAISSDDNQPQHF. The CDR3 DNA sequence: TGTGCCATCAGCTCAGACGACAATCAGCCCCAGCATTTT.

This clonotype appeared many times. The rearrangement joins TRBV20-1 to TRBJ2-2; 7 bases align to TRBD2. This CDR3 is built from 15 residues. V was pared by 6 bases and J by 7 bases, with 14 bases of the junction left unmatched. Germline V gene lookup returns CDR1 DFQATT and CDR2 SNEGSKA (reference sequence). This CDR3 reads CSAPRTSAEGGELFF. CDR3 sequence (DNA): TGCAGTGCACCTCGAACTAGCGCCGAGGGCGGGGAGCTGTTTTTT.

CDR3 sequence: CSARVGYGDYGYTF. The CDR3 DNA reads as TGCAGTGCTAGAGTGGGGTACGGAGACTATGGCTACACCTTC. The gene calls are TRBV20-1 and TRBJ1-2, with D unclear. V lost 1 base and J 3 bases, leaving 12 bases between the germline ends. CDR1 DFQATT and CDR2 SNEGSKA come from the germline V gene (reference sequence). The CDR3 length is 14 residues.

The chain joins TRBV7-4 to TRBJ2-7; D ambiguous. V shed 7 bases and J shed 1 base, with 14 bases lying between them. CDR1 is SGHVT, CDR2 SQSDAQ, per germline. The CDR3 spans 14 residues. This CDR3 reads CASITRDRSYEQYF. The CDR3 region has the DNA TGTGCCAGCATCACCAGAGACCGTTCCTACGAGCAGTACTTC.

CDR3 sequence: CSVTLAGVQETQYF. CDR3 nucleotides: TGCAGCGTAACACTAGCGGGGGTACAAGAGACCCAGTACTTC. The chain employs TRBV29-1 and TRBJ2-5; 11 bases fit TRBD2. After removal of 6 bases from V and 2 bases from J, the junction contained 5 bases not matched to a gene. Germline V CDR1 and CDR2: SQVTM, ANQGSEA. There are 14 residues in the CDR3.

This clonotype showed up many times. J is TRBJ1-3 and V is TRBV6-6; D not certain. V shed 0 bases and J shed 3 bases, with 9 bases lying between them. The germline V gene encodes CDR1 MNHNY and CDR2 SVGAGI (reference sequence). CDR3 length equals 15 residues. The CDR3 DNA is TGTGCCAGCAGTTACTCGAAGGGAAATGGAAACACCATATATTTT. Protein sequence: CASSYSKGNGNTIYF.

This clonotype was seen more than once but under ten times. The V gene is TRBV20-1, the J gene TRBJ2-2; 8 nucleotides agree with TRBD2. Trimming took 1 base from V and 3 from J; bases not matched to a gene: 4. This CDR3 is built from 15 residues. Germline CDR1 reads DFQATT; CDR2 reads SNEGSKA (reference sequence). CDR3 nucleotide sequence: TGCAGTGCTAGAGTACCCGGGGGGGACACCGGGGAGCTGTTTTTT. This gives the protein CSARVPGGDTGELFF.

Ten or more counts support this clonotype. The genes are TRBV6-2 or TRBV6-3 and TRBJ2-1, with TRBD2 identical over 7 bases. Trimming cost V 7 bases and J 7 bases; bases outside gene matches: 13. CDR1 is MNHEY and CDR2 is SVGEGT in the germline V gene. The CDR3 totals 15 residues. The CDR3 reads CASTPDLAGLNEQFF. CDR3 nucleotide sequence: TGTGCCAGCACCCCAGACTTAGCGGGCCTAAATGAGCAGTTCTTC.

The chain has TRBV6-1 and TRBJ2-1; TRBD2 matches at 9 bases. The germline gives CDR1 MNHNS, CDR2 SASEGT. With 2 bases clipped from V and 7 bases from J, the junction kept 6 bases outside the gene matches. The CDR3 is 15 amino acids. CDR3 sequence reads: CASSEWSSGVNEQFF. In nucleotides, the CDR3 is TGTGCCAGCAGTGAATGGTCTAGCGGGGTTAATGAGCAGTTCTTC.

This clonotype occurred a few times. This chain links TRBV5-1 with TRBJ2-3, with 10 positions matching TRBD2. V was pared by 4 bases and J by 3 bases, with 8 bases of the junction left unmatched. Germline lookup yields CDR1 SGHRS and CDR2 YFSETQ. CDR3 length: 16 amino acids. CDR3 sequence (DNA): TGCGCCAGCAGCAAGGGACTAGCGACGGGGACAGATACGCAGTATTTT. It specifies CASSKGLATGTDTQYF. The whole variable domain, remainder taken from reference TRBV5-1 and TRBJ2-3, is KAGVTQTPRYLIKTRGQQVTLSCSPISGHRSVSWYQQTPGQGLQFLFEYFSETQRNKGNFPGRFSGRQFSNSRSEMNVSTLELGDSALYLCASSKGLATGTDTQYFGPGTRLTVL.

This CDR3 reads CASSSNEGYAFF. For the CDR3, the DNA is TGTGCCAGCAGCTCAAACGAAGGGTACGCTTTCTTT. The chain combines TRBV7-9 with TRBJ1-1; D remains ambiguous. V shed 4 bases and J shed 11 bases, with 14 bases lying between them. Germline values: CDR1 SEHNR, CDR2 FQNEAQ (reference sequence). This CDR3 has 12 amino acids.

The chain combines TRBV11-2 with TRBJ2-1; D is undetermined. The germline gives CDR1 SGHAT, CDR2 FQNNGV. There are 15 residues in the CDR3. Trimming removed 1 base at V and 2 bases at J, with 9 bases between. The CDR3 spells CASSLVVTPYNEQFF. The CDR3 nucleotides read TGTGCCAGCAGCTTAGTGGTGACACCCTACAATGAGCAGTTCTTC. The entire variable domain, with the rest obtained from reference TRBV11-2 and TRBJ2-1, is as follows: EAGVAQSPRYKIIEKRQSVAFWCNPISGHATLYWYQQILGQGPKLLIQFQNNGVVDDSQLPKDRFSAERLKGVDSTLKIQPAKLEDSAVYLCASSLVVTPYNEQFFGPGTRLTVL.

This clonotype was detected a few times. The genes are TRBV5-1 and TRBJ2-1; D remains unclear. CDR1 SGHRS and CDR2 YFSETQ come from the germline V gene. The CDR3 has 15 residues. Trimming removed 6 bases from V and 0 bases from J, with 13 bases in between. CDR3: CASTIDPYSYNEQFF. The CDR3 nucleotides read TGCGCCAGCACCATAGACCCCTACTCCTACAATGAGCAGTTCTTC.

This clonotype was observed many times. The J gene is TRBJ1-2, the V gene TRBV18; D is possibly TRBD1 (5 bases). The germline V gene has CDR1 KGHSH and CDR2 LQKENI. V was pared by 2 bases and J by 6 bases, with 7 bases between. The CDR3 length is 12 residues. In nucleotides, the CDR3 is TGTGCCAGCTCACCAAGAGGGGATGGCTACACCTTC. Translated, it gives CASSPRGDGYTF.

This clonotype appeared a few times. The chain employs TRBV11-1 and TRBJ1-1; perhaps TRBD1 as D (6 bases). The length of the CDR3 is 15 residues. CDR1 and CDR2 (germline): SGHAT, FQDESV (reference sequence). V was cut by 5 bases and J by 0 bases, with 13 bases left in between. The CDR3 protein is CASSHGGPMNTEAFF. CDR3 bases: TGTGCCAGCAGCCACGGGGGCCCAATGAACACTGAAGCTTTCTTT. Using reference TRBV11-1 and TRBJ1-1 for the parts outside the CDR3, the full variable domain is EAEVAQSPRYKITEKSQAVAFWCDPISGHATLYWYRQILGQGPELLVQFQDESVVDDSQLPKDRFSAERLKGVDSTLKIQPAELGDSAMYLCASSHGGPMNTEAFFGQGTRLTVV.

This clonotype was observed a few times. V and J are TRBV4-3 and TRBJ2-3; no firm D call. The CDR3 totals 12 residues. Germline-derived CDR1 and CDR2 are LGHNA and YSLEER. V was shortened by 1 base and J by 5 bases, with 4 bases between the two germline ends. CDR3 amino acids: CASSQVGDTQYF. In DNA form, the CDR3 reads TGCGCCAGCAGCCAAGTAGGAGATACGCAGTATTTT.

J is TRBJ2-1 and V is TRBV19; no clear D. The V and J ends lost 8 bases and 6 bases respectively, with 8 bases between them. The CDR3 runs to 11 residues. From germline, CDR1 is LNHDA and CDR2 SQIVND (reference sequence). CDR3 sequence (DNA): TGTGCCAGTGGGCCCATCAATGAGCAGTTCTTC. This gives the protein CASGPINEQFF. Full variable domain (rest looked up from reference TRBV19 and TRBJ2-1): DGGITQSPKYLFRKEGQNVTLSCEQNLNHDAMYWYRQDPGQGLRLIYYSQIVNDFQKGDIAEGYSVSREKKESFPLTVTSAQKNPTAFYLCASGPINEQFFGPGTRLTVL.

This clonotype was detected only a few times. The chain links TRBV20-1 to TRBJ2-1; the D gene is possibly TRBD2 (5 bases). The CDR3 spans 12 residues. V was pared by 4 bases and J by 7 bases, with 11 bases between. CDR1 DFQATT and CDR2 SNEGSKA come from the germline V gene (reference sequence). This CDR3 reads CSAIRGGNEQFF. The CDR3 DNA sequence: TGCAGTGCTATTCGCGGAGGAAATGAGCAGTTCTTC.

The rearrangement joins TRBV9 to TRBJ2-1, with D maybe TRBD2 (6 bases). The ends were cut back, 2 bases at V and 0 bases at J, with 12 bases in the middle. Germline V gene data show CDR1 as SGDLS and CDR2 as YYNGEE. The CDR3 runs 16 residues. CDR3 protein: CASSVVSGSSYNEQFF. CDR3 coding DNA: TGTGCCAGCAGCGTCGTTAGCGGAAGCTCCTACAATGAGCAGTTCTTC.